This is a list of T cell receptor beta chains from one sample in a study of PD-1 blockade in classical Hodgkin lymphoma. Assay used: immunoSEQ multiplex PCR; TCRdb lists only in-frame clones, some missing. Found here are approximately 52,000 clones, 86% of them singletons; the top ten hold 6.5% to 8%. Sequencing was performed on peripheral blood mononuclear cells (PBMCs), taken before the fourth cycle of nivolumab. These receptors originate from a human donor with classical Hodgkin lymphoma. The CDR3 runs from the conserved cysteine through the conserved F or W.

j_call: TRBJ2-7; v_call: TRBV18; cdr3_aa: CASSPGLAGQYEQYF
j_call: TRBJ1-1; v_call: TRBV25-1; cdr3_aa: CASSEGLGREAFF
j_call: TRBJ2-2; v_call: TRBV9; cdr3_aa: CASSPRGDRGTGELFF
j_call: TRBJ2-4; v_call: TRBV4-2; cdr3_aa: CASSHERTRFAKNIQYF
j_call: TRBJ2-1; v_call: TRBV9; cdr3_aa: CASSAEGGGSYNEQFF
j_call: TRBJ2-7; v_call: TRBV6-6; cdr3_aa: CASIRDGSSYEQYF
j_call: TRBJ1-6; v_call: TRBV11-2; cdr3_aa: CASSLNNSPLHF
j_call: TRBJ2-3; v_call: TRBV9; cdr3_aa: CASSGYGGGGKGDTQYF
j_call: TRBJ2-7; v_call: TRBV5-1; cdr3_aa: CASSLLHGPYEQYF
j_call: TRBJ2-6; v_call: TRBV28; cdr3_aa: CASHPPLQESSGANVLTF
j_call: TRBJ2-3; v_call: TRBV6-6; cdr3_aa: CASSYEGHPADTQYF
j_call: TRBJ1-3; v_call: TRBV9; cdr3_aa: CASSVGQGVFVDGNTIYF
j_call: TRBJ1-2; v_call: TRBV19; cdr3_aa: CASSDWTAANYGYTF
j_call: TRBJ1-5; v_call: TRBV27; cdr3_aa: CASSPLRDRVGQPQHF
j_call: TRBJ1-4; v_call: TRBV7-8; cdr3_aa: CASRVSRNEKLFF
j_call: TRBJ2-1; v_call: TRBV7-9; cdr3_aa: CASSLESASGGQSYNEQFF
j_call: TRBJ2-7; v_call: TRBV14; cdr3_aa: CASSQDPGFEQYF
j_call: TRBJ2-7; v_call: TRBV15; cdr3_aa: CATSRGPGLAVDEQYF
j_call: TRBJ2-1; v_call: TRBV28; cdr3_aa: CASSASGTSGYNEQFF
j_call: TRBJ1-1; v_call: TRBV6-1; cdr3_aa: CASSEASRVGIRGTEAFF
j_call: TRBJ2-5; v_call: TRBV18; cdr3_aa: CASSPLGGLGTTQETQYF
j_call: TRBJ2-4; v_call: TRBV27; cdr3_aa: CASSILAGANIQYF
j_call: TRBJ2-7; v_call: TRBV11-2; cdr3_aa: CASRALGEQYF
j_call: TRBJ2-5; v_call: TRBV7-8; cdr3_aa: CASSFPRLAGIQETQYF
j_call: TRBJ2-7; v_call: TRBV20-1; cdr3_aa: CSAMGGHEQYF
j_call: TRBJ2-1; v_call: TRBV11-2; cdr3_aa: CASSFAWTGGFNEQFF
j_call: TRBJ2-3; v_call: TRBV6-6; cdr3_aa: CASSSTLDTQYF
j_call: TRBJ2-7; v_call: TRBV29-1; cdr3_aa: CSVVTGERAYEQYF
j_call: TRBJ2-2; v_call: TRBV6-6; cdr3_aa: CAEGRVTGELFF
j_call: TRBJ1-3; v_call: TRBV5-1; cdr3_aa: CASSYSGTGNTIYF
j_call: TRBJ2-7; v_call: TRBV4-2; cdr3_aa: CASSQAGAGSYEQYF
j_call: TRBJ2-1; v_call: TRBV6-1; cdr3_aa: CASSDYLYNEQFF
j_call: TRBJ2-3; v_call: TRBV9; cdr3_aa: CASSLGQGITDTQYF
j_call: TRBJ2-7; v_call: TRBV27; cdr3_aa: CASSLDTGIDEQYF
j_call: TRBJ2-1; v_call: TRBV29-1; cdr3_aa: CSGGINYNEQFF
j_call: TRBJ1-5; v_call: TRBV28; cdr3_aa: CASNHSSNQPQHF
j_call: TRBJ2-3; v_call: TRBV7-2; cdr3_aa: CASRQLAGGTDTQYF
j_call: TRBJ2-6; v_call: TRBV7-7; cdr3_aa: CASSLGPGANVLTF
j_call: TRBJ2-5; v_call: TRBV5-4; cdr3_aa: CASTLRGAETQYF
j_call: TRBJ2-3; v_call: TRBV6-1; cdr3_aa: CASSATSGGADTQYF
j_call: TRBJ2-6; v_call: TRBV4-3; cdr3_aa: CASSQDLGTGANVLTF
j_call: TRBJ1-1; v_call: TRBV5-1; cdr3_aa: CASSHQGRRIPEAFF
j_call: TRBJ1-3; v_call: TRBV2; cdr3_aa: CASSESGLSSGNTIYF
j_call: TRBJ1-1; v_call: TRBV5-6; cdr3_aa: CASSFPDRVGTEAFF
j_call: TRBJ2-7; v_call: TRBV5-1; cdr3_aa: CASSLRDNSYEQYF
j_call: TRBJ1-1; v_call: TRBV28; cdr3_aa: CASSLTREAFF
j_call: TRBJ1-2; v_call: TRBV4-3; cdr3_aa: CASSQVGTGVRSGYTF
j_call: TRBJ2-1; v_call: TRBV6-5; cdr3_aa: CASSSGLAASYNEQFF
j_call: TRBJ2-7; v_call: TRBV28; cdr3_aa: CASSLIWGMGPRSSYEQYF
j_call: TRBJ1-3; v_call: TRBV18; cdr3_aa: CASSQGQGDRNTIYF
j_call: TRBJ2-7; v_call: TRBV29-1; cdr3_aa: CSVGRTGGVEQYF
j_call: TRBJ2-7; v_call: TRBV6-5; cdr3_aa: CASTPGRPSYEQYF
j_call: TRBJ1-5; v_call: TRBV2; cdr3_aa: CASRGQVRGNQPQHF
j_call: TRBJ2-3; v_call: TRBV7-6; cdr3_aa: CASSFAGDGTDTQYF
j_call: TRBJ2-2; v_call: TRBV2; cdr3_aa: CASSETSGGAAGELFF
j_call: TRBJ2-1; v_call: TRBV27; cdr3_aa: CASSLTGNGVEQFF
j_call: TRBJ2-1; v_call: TRBV28; cdr3_aa: CASSLGVLGTDEQFF
j_call: TRBJ2-7; v_call: TRBV10-3; cdr3_aa: CAIRGTNEQYF